This TCR beta chain stems from a study of vaccination and CD4 T cells after COVID-19. Study overall: Vaccinees got either two BNT162b2 doses or two mRNA-1273 doses. Samples were collected from a few convalescent patients on day 14 and on days 161 to 241 after vaccination.

Once obtained from cultured CD4+ T cells, the DNA was sequenced using the Oncomine TCR Beta short-read assay. TCRdb re-analysed the PCR reads in MiXCR, keeping a single row per CDR3 protein. Here the sample spans 15,000 to 20,000 distinct CDR3 sequences, under 55% being singletons. Remarks on this clonotype: As yet, its antigen is unknown.

The CDR3 contains 16 residues. Deletions cut 0 bases from V and 1 base from J, with 11 bases between. Germline assignment: CDR1 SGHTA and CDR2 FQGTGA. Specified time point: late sampling 161 to 241 days after vaccination in a few convalescent patients. Indicated treatment: roughly ten-day PBMC culture with coronavirus spike peptide pools or control peptides (ViraFEST assay). Fresh IL-2 medium was used to replace half of the medium on days 3 and 7. This sequence originates from a human donor who had recovered from COVID-19. Sequencing used CD4+ T cells from blood, cultured in vitro, obtained about 7 months after SARS-CoV-2 vaccination. The V call is TRBV7-3, the J call TRBJ2-3; D uncertain. The chain's CDR3 is CASSLTPRRGTDTQYF. The CDR3 coding sequence is TGTGCCAGCAGCTTAACTCCGCGGCGCGGCACAGATACGCAGTATTTT.